The 2 T cell receptor beta chains given below trace back to one sample, sequenced in a study of cytomegalovirus exposure and HLA in healthy donors. Both 60 Vbeta primers and 13 Jbeta primers went into the PCR. Sequencing was performed with immunoSEQ multiplex PCR; in TCRdb, only in-frame clones are kept and a portion is missing. The table has under 150,000 clones, roughly 80% seen once. The sample was PBMCs. All receptors come from a man aged 50-60 years in good health and CMV-seronegative.

The chain is built from TRBV29-1 and TRBJ2-7, with 7 bases identical to TRBD2. Germline CDR1 and CDR2: SQVTM and ANQGSEA. The CDR3 has 13 residues. CDR3 nucleotides: TGCGTTACTAGCGACTCGCCCTCCTACGAGCAGTACTTC. Amino acids: CVTSDSPSYEQYF.

The rearrangement links TRBV11-2 to TRBJ2-2; D remains ambiguous. The CDR3 totals 15 residues. Per the germline V gene, CDR1 is SGHAT and CDR2 is FQNNGV. The V and J ends lost 1 base and 4 bases respectively, with 10 bases between them. This CDR3 is CASSLVVRPTGELFF. As DNA, the CDR3 is TGTGCCAGCAGCTTAGTCGTCAGGCCCACCGGGGAGCTGTTTTTT.